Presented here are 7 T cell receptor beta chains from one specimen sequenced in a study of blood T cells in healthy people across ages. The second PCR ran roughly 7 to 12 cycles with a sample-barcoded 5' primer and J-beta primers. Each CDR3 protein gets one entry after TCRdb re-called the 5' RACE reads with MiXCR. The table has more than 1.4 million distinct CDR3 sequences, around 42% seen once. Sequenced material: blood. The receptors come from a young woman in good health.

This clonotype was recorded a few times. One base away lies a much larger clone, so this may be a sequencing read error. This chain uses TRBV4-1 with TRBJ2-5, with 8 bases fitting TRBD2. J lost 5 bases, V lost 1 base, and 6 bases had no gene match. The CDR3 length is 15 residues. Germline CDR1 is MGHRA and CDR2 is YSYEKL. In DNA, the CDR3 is TGCGCCAGCAGCCAAGCGGCCAGACTAGCGGAGACCCAGTACTTC. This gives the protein CASSQAARLAETQYF.

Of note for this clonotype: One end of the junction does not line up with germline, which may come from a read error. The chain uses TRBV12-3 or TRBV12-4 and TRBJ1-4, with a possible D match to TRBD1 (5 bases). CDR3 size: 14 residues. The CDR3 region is CASSLQGIGEKPFF. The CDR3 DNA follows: TGTGCCAGCAGTCTCCAGGGTATTGGTGAAAAACCGTTTTTT.

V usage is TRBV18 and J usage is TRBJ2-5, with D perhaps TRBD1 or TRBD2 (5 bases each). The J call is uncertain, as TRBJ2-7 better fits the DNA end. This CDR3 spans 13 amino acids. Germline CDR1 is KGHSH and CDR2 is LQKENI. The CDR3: CASVRDEGYEQYF. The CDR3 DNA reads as TGTGCCAGCGTCAGGGACGAGGGCTACGAGCAGTACTTC.

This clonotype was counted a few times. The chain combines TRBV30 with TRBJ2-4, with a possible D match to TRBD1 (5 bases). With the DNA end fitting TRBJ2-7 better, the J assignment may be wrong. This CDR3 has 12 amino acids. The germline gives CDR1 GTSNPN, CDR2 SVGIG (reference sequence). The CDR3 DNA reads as TGTGCCTTCCAAGGGGTCATCCACGAGCAGTACTTC. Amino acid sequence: CAFQGVIHEQYF.

The CDR3 DNA follows: TGTGCCAGCAGATCCGGAGGGGGGGTCACTGAAGCTTTCTTT. It encodes CASRSGGGVTEAFF. The chain couples TRBV3-1 to TRBJ1-1, with TRBD1 as a possible D gene (6 bases). The ends were cut back, 6 bases at V and 4 bases at J, with 15 bases in the middle. The germline V gene encodes CDR1 LGHDT and CDR2 YNNKEL (reference sequence). This CDR3 region has 14 residues.

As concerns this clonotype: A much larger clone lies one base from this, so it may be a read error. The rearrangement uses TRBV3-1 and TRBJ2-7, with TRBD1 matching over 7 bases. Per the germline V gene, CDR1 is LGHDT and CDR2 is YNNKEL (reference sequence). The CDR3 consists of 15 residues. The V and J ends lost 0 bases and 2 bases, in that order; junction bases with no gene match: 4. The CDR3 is CASSQEGTDPYEQYF. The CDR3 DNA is TGTGCCAGCAGCCAAGAAGGGACAGACCCCTACGAGCAGTACTTC.

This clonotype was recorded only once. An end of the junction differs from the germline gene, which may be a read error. The CDR3 DNA is TGTACCAGCAGGCACGACGACAGGGCTACAGATACGCAGTATTTT. The encoded protein is CTSRHDDRATDTQYF. This sequence joins TRBV3-1 and TRBJ2-3; TRBD1 matches 7 bases. Germline CDR1 and CDR2: LGHDT and YNNKEL (reference sequence). This CDR3 is built from 15 residues.